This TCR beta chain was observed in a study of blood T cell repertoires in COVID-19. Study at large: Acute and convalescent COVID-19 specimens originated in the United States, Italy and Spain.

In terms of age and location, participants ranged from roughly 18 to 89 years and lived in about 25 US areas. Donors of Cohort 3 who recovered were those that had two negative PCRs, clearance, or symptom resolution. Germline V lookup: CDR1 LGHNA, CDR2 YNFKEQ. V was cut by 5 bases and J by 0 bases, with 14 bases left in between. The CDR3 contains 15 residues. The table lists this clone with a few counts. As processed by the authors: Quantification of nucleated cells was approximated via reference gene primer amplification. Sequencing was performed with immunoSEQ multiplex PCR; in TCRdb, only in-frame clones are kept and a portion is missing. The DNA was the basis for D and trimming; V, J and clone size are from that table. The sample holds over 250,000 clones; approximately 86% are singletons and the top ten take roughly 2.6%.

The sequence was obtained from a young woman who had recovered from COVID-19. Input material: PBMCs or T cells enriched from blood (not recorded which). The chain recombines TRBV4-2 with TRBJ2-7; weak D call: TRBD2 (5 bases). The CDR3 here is CASSTDNRDSYEQYF. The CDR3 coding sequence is TGTGCCAGCAGCACAGACAACCGGGACTCCTACGAGCAGTACTTC.